This TCR beta chain was sequenced in a study of cytomegalovirus exposure and HLA in healthy donors. Across the whole study: An earlier analysis identified 110 million or so unique TCR beta sequences in approximately 190 million T cells.

Primers for the PCR totalled 60 Vbeta and 13 Jbeta. Measured with immunoSEQ multiplex PCR; TCRdb has only the in-frame clones, and not every one. The table lists over 130,000 clones, about 84% of them singletons. CDR3 length: 16 amino acids. The germline V gene has CDR1 SGHRS and CDR2 YFSETQ. V trimming: 7 bases; J trimming: 4 bases; junction bases outside the gene matches: 16. The gene calls are TRBV5-1 and TRBJ2-7; 8 bases agree with TRBD2. The sample comprised PBMCs. This TCR derives from a middle-aged woman in good health and CMV-seropositive. This CDR3 reads CASREASGSFRYEQYF. The CDR3 DNA reads TGCGCCAGCCGCGAGGCTAGCGGGTCGTTTAGGTACGAGCAGTACTTC.